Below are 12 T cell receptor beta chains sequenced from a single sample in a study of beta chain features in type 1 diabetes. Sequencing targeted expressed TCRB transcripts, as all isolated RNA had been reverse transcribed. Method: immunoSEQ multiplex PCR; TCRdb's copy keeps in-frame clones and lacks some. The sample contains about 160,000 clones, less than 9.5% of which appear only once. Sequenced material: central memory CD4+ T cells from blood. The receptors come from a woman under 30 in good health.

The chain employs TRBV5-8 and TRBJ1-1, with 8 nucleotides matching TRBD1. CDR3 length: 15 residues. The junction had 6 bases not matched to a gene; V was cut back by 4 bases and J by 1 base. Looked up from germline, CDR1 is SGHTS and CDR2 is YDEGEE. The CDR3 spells CASSQDGQGNTEAFF. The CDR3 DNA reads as TGTGCCAGCAGCCAGGATGGACAGGGGAACACTGAAGCTTTCTTT.

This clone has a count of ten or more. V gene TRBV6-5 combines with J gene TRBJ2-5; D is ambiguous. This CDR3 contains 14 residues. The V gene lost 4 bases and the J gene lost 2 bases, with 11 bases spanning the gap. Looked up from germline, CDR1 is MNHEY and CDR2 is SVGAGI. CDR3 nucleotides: TGTGCCAGCAGTTGGCAGTCGAATCAAGAGACCCAGTACTTC. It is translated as CASSWQSNQETQYF.

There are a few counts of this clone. This CDR3 reads CASSYSNKGTYEQYF. The CDR3 DNA reads TGTGCCAGCAGTTACTCGAATAAGGGGACCTACGAGCAGTACTTC. The rearrangement links TRBV6-6 to TRBJ2-7, with D possibly being TRBD1 (5 bases). Trimming pared 0 bases from V and 2 bases from J, leaving 11 bases between. The CDR3 has 15 amino acids. Germline V CDR1 and CDR2: MNHNY, SVGAGI (reference sequence).

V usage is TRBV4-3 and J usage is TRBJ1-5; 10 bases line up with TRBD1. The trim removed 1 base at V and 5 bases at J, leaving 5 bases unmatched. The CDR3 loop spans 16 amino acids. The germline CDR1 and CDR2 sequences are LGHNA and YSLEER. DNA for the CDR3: TGCGCCAGCAGCCAAGTAGCCGGGACAGGGGATCAGCCCCAGCATTTT. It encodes CASSQVAGTGDQPQHF.

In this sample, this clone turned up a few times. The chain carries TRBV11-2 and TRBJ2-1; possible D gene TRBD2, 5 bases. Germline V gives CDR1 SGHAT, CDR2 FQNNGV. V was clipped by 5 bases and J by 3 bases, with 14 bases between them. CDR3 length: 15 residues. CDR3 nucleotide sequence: TGTGCCAGCAGCCCTAGAGGGTCTAGCTACAATGAGCAGTTCTTC. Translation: CASSPRGSSYNEQFF.

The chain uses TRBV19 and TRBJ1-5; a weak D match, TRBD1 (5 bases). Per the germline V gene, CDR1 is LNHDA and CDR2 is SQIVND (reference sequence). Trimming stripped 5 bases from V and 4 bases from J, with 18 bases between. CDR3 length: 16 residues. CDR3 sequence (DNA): TGTGCCAGTAGTCCCTTAGGGGAGGGACTGAATCAGCCCCAGCATTTT. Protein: CASSPLGEGLNQPQHF.

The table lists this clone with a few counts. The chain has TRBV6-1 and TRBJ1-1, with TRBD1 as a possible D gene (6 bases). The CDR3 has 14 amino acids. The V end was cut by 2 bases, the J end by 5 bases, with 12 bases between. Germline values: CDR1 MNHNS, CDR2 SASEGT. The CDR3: CASSERDRRTEAFF. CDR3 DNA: TGTGCCAGCAGTGAACGAGACAGGAGGACTGAAGCTTTCTTT.

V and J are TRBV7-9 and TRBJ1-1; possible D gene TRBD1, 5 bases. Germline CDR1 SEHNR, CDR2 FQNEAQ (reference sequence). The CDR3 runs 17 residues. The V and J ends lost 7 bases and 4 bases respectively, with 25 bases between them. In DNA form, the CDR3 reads TGTGCCAGCACCAAAAAAGGCGGAGCAGGGCGAGGCACTGAAGCTTTCTTT. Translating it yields CASTKKGGAGRGTEAFF.

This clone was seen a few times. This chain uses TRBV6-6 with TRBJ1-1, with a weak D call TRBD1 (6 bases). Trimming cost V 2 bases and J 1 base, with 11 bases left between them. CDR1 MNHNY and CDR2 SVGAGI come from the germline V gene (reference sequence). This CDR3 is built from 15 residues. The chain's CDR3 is CASSYPQQGNTEAFF. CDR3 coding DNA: TGTGCCAGCAGTTACCCCCAACAGGGGAACACTGAAGCTTTCTTT.

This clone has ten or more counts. The CDR3 protein is CASSPGQGLYYGYTF. The CDR3 DNA reads TGTGCCAGCAGCCCAGGACAGGGGTTGTACTATGGCTACACCTTC. V gene TRBV6-5 combines with J gene TRBJ1-2, with 9 nucleotides matching TRBD1. This CDR3 contains 15 residues. Per germline, CDR1 MNHEY and CDR2 SVGAGI. V shed 6 bases and J 3 bases; nucleotides not matched to a gene: 8.

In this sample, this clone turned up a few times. This CDR3 reads CASTPAGGNTIYF. In nucleotides, the CDR3 is TGTGCCAGCACCCCGGCAGGGGGAAACACCATATATTTT. This chain uses TRBV9 with TRBJ1-3, with D possibly TRBD1 on 5 matching bases. This CDR3 has 13 residues. V gave up 6 bases and J gave up 4 bases, with 11 bases separating them. The germline V gene encodes CDR1 SGDLS and CDR2 YYNGEE. Complete variable domain (other parts from reference TRBV9 and TRBJ1-3): DSGVTQTPKHLITATGQRVTLRCSPRSGDLSVYWYQQSLDQGLQFLIQYYNGEERAKGNILERFSAQQFPDLHSELNLSSLELGDSALYFCASTPAGGNTIYFGEGSWLTVV.

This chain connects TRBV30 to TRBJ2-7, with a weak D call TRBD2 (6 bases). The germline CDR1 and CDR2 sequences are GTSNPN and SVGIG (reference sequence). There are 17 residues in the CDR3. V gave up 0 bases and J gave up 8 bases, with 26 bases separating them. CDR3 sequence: CAWSVLEGSRSLSKQYF. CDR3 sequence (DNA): TGTGCCTGGAGTGTACTGGAGGGGTCGCGGTCACTCAGTAAGCAGTACTTC.